Following are 20 T cell receptor beta chains from one sample sequenced in a study of cytomegalovirus exposure and HLA in healthy donors. The PCR employed 60 Vbeta primers together with 13 Jbeta primers. TCRdb keeps only in-frame clones here, not all; method: immunoSEQ multiplex PCR. This sample yields around 140,000 clones, of which roughly four fifths are seen a single time; 1.5% to 2.5% belongs to the top ten. The sequenced material came from PBMCs. These receptors were taken from a woman aged 40 to 49 in good health and CMV-seronegative.

The chain is built from TRBV27 and TRBJ2-7; D unresolved. V lost 0 bases to trimming and J lost 4 bases, with 7 bases between them. Germline loops: CDR1 MNHEY, CDR2 SMNVEV (reference sequence). This CDR3 comprises 13 residues. The CDR3 is CASSLSTGYEQYF. CDR3 sequence (DNA): TGTGCCAGCAGTTTATCGACCGGGTACGAGCAGTACTTC.

This rearrangement joins TRBV6-5 to TRBJ2-1, with D maybe TRBD2 (6 bases). Trimming cost V 6 bases and J 6 bases, with 18 bases left between them. Germline-derived CDR1 and CDR2 are MNHEY and SVGAGI. This CDR3 spans 15 amino acids. The CDR3 DNA reads TGTGCCAGCAGATCTATGGATCTAGCGTTCAATGAGCAGTTCTTC. Residues: CASRSMDLAFNEQFF.

In this sample, this clone turned up once. This chain joins TRBV28 and TRBJ2-7; 10 bases are shared with TRBD2. V was clipped by 5 bases and J by 6 bases; unmatched bases: 7. CDR1 is MDHEN, CDR2 SYDVKM, per germline. This CDR3 has 14 residues. CDR3 residues: CASSPPGLASEQYF. DNA for the CDR3: TGTGCCAGCAGTCCCCCGGGACTAGCGAGCGAGCAGTACTTC.

J is TRBJ2-1 and V is TRBV25-1, with a possible D match to TRBD1 (6 bases). The CDR3 runs to 14 residues. Germline CDR1 and CDR2: MGHDK and SYGVNS. V was trimmed by 7 bases and J by 4 bases, leaving 14 bases between them. The CDR3 spells CASTGQLLYNEQFF. The CDR3 DNA sequence: TGTGCCAGCACGGGACAACTACTATACAATGAGCAGTTCTTC.

The V call is TRBV19, the J call TRBJ1-6; 9 bases align to TRBD1. The V gene's germline CDR1 is LNHDA and CDR2 SQIVND (reference sequence). The CDR3 is 15 residues long. Trimming cost V 5 bases and J 7 bases; bases outside gene matches: 6. This CDR3 reads CASSWGQGPNSPLHF. In DNA, the CDR3 is TGTGCCAGTAGTTGGGGACAGGGCCCAAATTCACCCCTCCACTTT.

The chain joins TRBV6-5 to TRBJ2-3, with 9 nucleotides matching TRBD2. This CDR3 has 16 residues. With 2 bases clipped from V and 3 bases from J, the junction kept 6 bases outside the gene matches. Per the germline V gene, CDR1 is MNHEY and CDR2 is SVGAGI. The CDR3 loop reads CASSYAGSGRTDTQYF. CDR3 nucleotide sequence: TGTGCCAGCAGTTACGCGGGTAGCGGGAGAACAGATACGCAGTATTTT.

To note about this clone: Likely a read error: the CDR3 ends without its conserved phenylalanine or tryptophan. The DNA is omitted, as the CDR3 cannot be located on it reliably, and the CDR3 follows TCRdb's listing. The CDR3 is CASSSPQNRGHHL. The rearrangement joins TRBV28 to TRBJ2-7; whether TRBD1, the table's D call, matches the DNA was not checked. Germline loops: CDR1 MDHEN, CDR2 SYDVKM. The CDR3 adds up to 13 amino acids, both ends counted.

As DNA, the CDR3 is TGTGCCAGCAGTCCTTATTTCAATCAGCCCCAGCATTTT. Its translation is CASSPYFNQPQHF. The genes are TRBV27 and TRBJ1-5; no reliable D call. The germline V gene encodes CDR1 MNHEY and CDR2 SMNVEV (reference sequence). Trimming left V 5 bases short and J 3 bases short, with 8 bases between. The length of the CDR3 is 13 residues.

J is TRBJ2-1 and V is TRBV11-2; TRBD2 aligns across 9 bases. This CDR3 is built from 16 residues. Germline V gene lookup returns CDR1 SGHAT and CDR2 FQNNGV. V lost 1 base, J lost 4 bases, and 5 bases stayed unmatched. In DNA form, the CDR3 reads TGTGCCAGCAGCTTAGTAGGGCTAGCGGGATACAATGAGCAGTTCTTC. This codes for CASSLVGLAGYNEQFF. Combining the CDR3 with reference TRBV11-2 and TRBJ2-1 gives the whole variable domain EAGVAQSPRYKIIEKRQSVAFWCNPISGHATLYWYQQILGQGPKLLIQFQNNGVVDDSQLPKDRFSAERLKGVDSTLKIQPAKLEDSAVYLCASSLVGLAGYNEQFFGPGTRLTVL.

This clone has just one count. Mismatch with germline at one junction end may stem from a read error. V and J are TRBV5-1 and TRBJ2-7; 11 positions match TRBD1. The CDR3 has 15 residues. Looked up from germline, CDR1 is SGHRS and CDR2 is YFSETQ. Here the CDR3 reads CASSLDRGLSYEQYF. CDR3 sequence (DNA): TGCGCCAGCAGTTTGGACAGGGGGCTCTCCTACGAGCAGTACTTC. Filled out from reference TRBV5-1 and TRBJ2-7, the complete variable domain reads KAGVTQTPRYLIKTRGQQVTLSCSPISGHRSVSWYQQTPGQGLQFLFEYFSETQRNKGNFPGRFSGRQFSNSRSEMNVSTLELGDSALYLCASSLDRGLSYEQYFGPGTRLTVT.

This chain's CDR3 is CASSSLSSGANVLTF. CDR3 bases: TGTGCCAGCAGCTCCCTAAGCTCTGGGGCCAACGTCCTGACTTTC. This rearrangement joins TRBV5-4 to TRBJ2-6; D remains ambiguous. The CDR3 extends over 15 amino acids. Germline values: CDR1 SGHNT, CDR2 YYREEE (reference sequence). V was clipped by 3 bases and J by 0 bases, with 7 bases between them.

This chain links TRBV5-5 with TRBJ1-5; 7 nucleotides line up with TRBD1. The CDR3 covers 18 residues. In germline, CDR1 is SGHKS, CDR2 YYEKEE (reference sequence). The V segment lost 0 bases and the J segment 5 bases; nucleotides outside the gene matches: 14. The CDR3 here is CASSLGHQGGLMDQPQHF. In DNA, the CDR3 is TGTGCCAGCAGCTTGGGTCATCAGGGGGGATTGATGGATCAGCCCCAGCATTTT.

The gene calls are TRBV6-8 and TRBJ2-1; 10 positions match TRBD2. J was trimmed by 5 bases and V by 3 bases; bases with no gene match: 7. This CDR3 contains 16 residues. Germline CDR1 MNHGY, CDR2 SAAAGT. CDR3 bases: TGTGCCAGCAGTTATTCTAGCGGGAGTGCCCACAATGAGCAGTTCTTC. It translates to CASSYSSGSAHNEQFF.

The chain joins TRBV11-3 to TRBJ2-1, with 8 bases matching TRBD1. With 9 bases clipped from V and 6 bases from J, the junction kept 1 base outside the gene matches. In germline, CDR1 is SGHNT, CDR2 YENEEA. The CDR3 runs 11 residues. DNA of the CDR3: TGTGCCAGTCAGGGGGCCAATGAGCAGTTCTTC. Translating it yields CASQGANEQFF.

The V and J genes are TRBV4-2 and TRBJ2-1, with TRBD2 matching over 11 bases. V trimming: 1 base; J trimming: 4 bases; junction bases outside the gene matches: 12. The germline CDR1 and CDR2 sequences are LGHNA and YNFKEQ. CDR3 length equals 19 residues. The CDR3 loop is CASSQGDPGLAVWYNEQFF. The CDR3 DNA follows: TGTGCCAGCAGCCAAGGAGACCCGGGACTAGCGGTCTGGTACAATGAGCAGTTCTTC.

The V and J genes are TRBV7-3 and TRBJ2-5, with 8 bases aligning to TRBD2. The V gene end was trimmed by 7 bases and the J gene end by 7 bases; junction bases not matched to a gene: 5. CDR3 length: 12 residues. The germline CDR1 and CDR2 sequences are SGHTA and FQGTGA. The CDR3 is CASTSGGATQYF. The DNA of the CDR3 is TGTGCCAGCACATCGGGGGGGGCGACCCAGTACTTC.

V is TRBV7-2 and J is TRBJ1-5; a possible D gene is TRBD1 (5 bases). This CDR3 region has 16 residues. The germline V and J ends were trimmed by 5 bases and 3 bases, with 17 bases remaining between them. The germline CDR1 and CDR2 sequences are SGHTA and FQGNSA. CDR3 loop: CASSLAGLRTNQPQHF. Written as DNA, the CDR3 is TGTGCCAGCAGCCTCGCGGGGCTTCGGACCAATCAGCCCCAGCATTTT.

This chain connects TRBV2 to TRBJ1-1; TRBD1 is a possible D gene (5 bases). Trimming shortened V by 3 bases and J by 4 bases, and 12 bases separated the two germline ends. The CDR3 has 14 residues. Germline V lookup: CDR1 SNHLY, CDR2 FYNNEI. This chain's CDR3 is CASSDSSGPTEAFF. The CDR3 region has the DNA TGTGCCAGCAGTGACTCATCAGGGCCCACTGAAGCTTTCTTT.

This sequence joins TRBV4-1 and TRBJ2-2; 10 bases match TRBD1. The CDR3 sequence is 16 residues long. Germline CDR1 reads MGHRA; CDR2 reads YSYEKL. With V trimmed by 5 bases and J by 4 bases, 7 bases remained unmatched. In DNA form, the CDR3 reads TGCGCCAGCAGCTACCGACAGGGGGCGGTCACCGGGGAGCTGTTTTTT. Translated: CASSYRQGAVTGELFF.

The gene calls are TRBV7-3 and TRBJ1-2; D possibly corresponds to TRBD1 (5 bases). Trimming left V 6 bases short and J 2 bases short, with 10 bases between. Germline V lookup: CDR1 SGHTA, CDR2 FQGTGA. CDR3 length: 13 residues. CDR3: CASSRQKNYGYTF. As DNA, the CDR3 is TGTGCCAGCAGTCGACAGAAAAACTATGGCTACACCTTC.